This T cell receptor beta chain was captured in a study of beta chain features in type 1 diabetes. Expressed TCRB transcripts were sequenced after all isolated RNA was converted to cDNA. Generated by immunoSEQ multiplex PCR, the TCRdb table keeps only in-frame clones and is missing some. The repertoire holds around 70,000 clones, with almost 50% as singletons. Via CD45RO/CCR7/CD25/CD127/CD95/CD27, cells of the CD4+ naive, central memory, regulatory and stem cell-like memory subsets were sorted. Points on this clone: No antigen is known for it.

Study results and limitations: Short templates might get an advantage during PCR, and this would be equal in patients and controls. Moderately but significantly shorter TCRB CDR3s were found in Type 1 diabetes patients in all four CD4+ subsets.

The sequenced sample was central memory CD4+ T cells from blood. This clonotype was obtained from a man younger than 45 with type 1 diabetes.

The CDR3 nucleotides are TGTGCCAGCAGCCCCGGGGGCGGGGGGCTATCCTCTGGCTACACCTTC. Its translation is CASSPGGGGLSSGYTF. This chain uses TRBV11-2 with TRBJ1-2, with D perhaps TRBD1 (6 bases). This CDR3 region has 16 residues. The germline V gene has CDR1 SGHAT and CDR2 FQNNGV. The ends were cut back, 5 bases at V and 7 bases at J, with 23 bases in the middle.